The source of this T cell receptor beta chain is a study of T cell responses to AZD1222 COVID-19 vaccine. Study summary: Researchers grouped second doses given at about 4 or about 12 weeks into one pool.

V dropped 3 bases and J dropped 0 bases, with 15 bases sitting between them. This CDR3 comprises 16 residues. Germline assignment: CDR1 SGDLS and CDR2 YYNGEE. Produced via immunoSEQ multiplex PCR; TCRdb's table is partial and in-frame only. The sample shows 95,000 to 150,000 clones, over 75% of them seen only once. Worth noting for this clone: What it recognizes is unknown.

General study results and limits: Baseline serology detected seropositivity in only a handful of AZD1222 recipients. Repertoires were sampled only after the peak T cell response.

This TCR was recovered from an adult in good health. The chain carries TRBV9 and TRBJ1-1; TRBD1 is a possible D gene (5 bases). Source: peripheral blood, taken on day 0 of AZD1222 vaccination. The CDR3 DNA reads TGTGCCAGCAGCGCGACTCCGGGACTGATGAACACTGAAGCTTTCTTT. It yields the protein CASSATPGLMNTEAFF.